The entry below gives a single TCR beta chain sequence along with its context. Its specific antigen is unknown. Nothing much larger sits one base from this clone, and base qualities are not available. The data were obtained in a study of blood T cells in healthy people across ages (dated by TCRdb to the mid-2010s). For the study in its entirety: In model experiments, roughly one uniquely barcoded TCR beta cDNA molecule per two T cells was captured by template switching. Age-related changes in TCR beta repertoire diversity were measured in the study by deep sequencing normalized with unique cDNA molecular identifiers. The donors were split into four age groups: young (average about 16 years), middle-aged (nearly 40), aged (about 56) and long-lived (approximately 80). To avoid experimental bias, donors of different ages were distributed randomly across sequencing lanes. For two donors (one aged 18 to 29 and one aged 80 or older), the study analyzed two additional independent replicas of 1 million unique cDNA reads from the same blood draw.

CDR1 and CDR2, per the germline V gene, are SGHAT and FQNNGV. V was cut back by 5 bases and J by 6 bases, leaving a gap of 20 bases between them. The cysteine opens and the phenylalanine closes a CDR3 of 15 amino acids. The only DNA kept is the CDR3, 45 bases in frame from the first base. Systemically healthy Caucasian individuals from Russia, roughly 40 in total and aged about 6 to 90 years, were included as donors. Each donor gave roughly 11 milliliters of peripheral blood, drawn into EDTA-treated Vacutainer tubes. Ficoll-Paque density-gradient centrifugation was used to isolate PBMCs, with at least 6 million obtained per sample. Total RNA, at least 6 micrograms per sample, was extracted from PBMCs with Trizol reagent. The percentages of naive CD45RAhigh/CD27high T cells were determined by flow cytometry on a PBMC aliquot from every donor. The library came from 5' RACE. The sequencer was an Illumina HiSeq 2500. A second 7 to 11 cycle PCR used a sample-barcoded 5' primer and a J-beta primer mix. A template-switch 5' adaptor carrying 12 random nucleotides introduced a unique molecular identifier onto each TCR beta cDNA molecule. At least 2.5 million CDR3-containing paired-end reads were obtained from each sample. The Mint cDNA synthesis kit, primed by a TRBC-specific oligonucleotide, was used to synthesize first-strand cDNA from all RNA. Following uracil-DNA glycosylase treatment, a first 18-cycle PCR with universal primers M1SS and BC2_uni_R was performed on all cDNA. Processing in the source paper ran as follows. Normalization of each sample was performed by random selection of 1 million high-quality reads, each carrying a distinct molecular identifier. Reads with shared molecular identifiers were discarded instead of being binned into consensus sequences. MiTCR, with a Q25 quality threshold and the strictest error-elimination algorithm, was used for CDR3 identification, clonotype clustering and error correction. A nonparametric unseen species model using Euler transformation provided a lower-bound estimate of total TCR beta diversity. Using fastp trimming at Q25 and MiXCR clonotype assembly, TCRdb reanalyzed the public sequencing data and kept in-frame beta chains. Each CDR3 protein appears once, grouped with its most common genes and DNA. TCRdb assigned the V and J calls; the authors' analysis was not used. The sample table lists fewer than 900,000 distinct CDR3 sequences, 35% to 45% of them with a count of one. Jointly, the top ten make up less than 25% of the sample.

General study outcomes and caveats: Compared with the aged group, the long-lived group had more naive CD4+ T cells, fewer expanded clones and increased TCR diversity, suggesting age selection. Estimates of total diversity from one million sequenced T cells were regarded as lower bounds and underestimates. Since profiling was done on bulk unsorted PBMCs, naive and antigen-experienced compartments could not be conclusively compared. Because donor CMV infection status was unknown, age-related changes in expanded clonotypes were potentially confounded. As age increased, observed TCR beta diversity per million T cells dropped in a roughly linear way, and a significant reduction was already evident by age approximately 40. A strong correlation was found between observed TCR beta diversity and the percentage of naive T cells measured by flow cytometry.

The sequenced sample was blood. The chain is encoded by TRBV11-2 joined to TRBJ2-7, and TRBD2 may be the D gene, going by 6 matching bases. The sequence was collected from an older woman in good health. The DNA sequence is given as TGTGCCAGCAGCGCTCCTGACGGGAGTCTTGGCGAGCAGTACTTC. The encoded protein is CASSAPDGSLGEQYF.